What follows are 26 T cell receptor beta chains derived from one specimen sequenced in a study of blood T cell repertoires in COVID-19 (dated by TCRdb to the early 2020s). Library preparation was by the immunoSEQ multiplex PCR assay. What TCRdb holds here is the immuneACCESS table cut down to in-frame rearrangements. Part of the clones is not present; checked against another copy, under half of the missing clones reflect an unresolved V gene, and the others are unexplained. The sample table records roughly 64,000 clones; roughly 75% of these occur just once. The ten most abundant clones make up approximately 15% of the sample. Material: peripheral blood. All receptors come from a man between 60 and 75 years old with COVID-19, enrolled during active disease.

The table lists this clone with a few counts. The rearrangement uses TRBV7-6 and TRBJ1-5, with D possibly being TRBD1 (5 bases). V was cut by 2 bases and J by 0 bases, with 14 bases left in between. The germline CDR1 and CDR2 sequences are SGHVS and FNYEAQ. The CDR3 has 17 residues. The CDR3 region is CASSLNPPGLSNQPQHF. DNA of the CDR3: TGTGCCAGCAGCTTAAATCCGCCAGGGCTTAGCAATCAGCCCCAGCATTTT.

The chain combines TRBV7-3 with TRBJ2-1; D might be TRBD2 (6 bases). Trimming left V 5 bases short and J 9 bases short, with 14 bases between. Looked up from germline, CDR1 is SGHTA and CDR2 is FQGTGA. This CDR3 is built from 13 residues. CDR3 DNA sequence: TGTGCCAGCAGCGCCAGTTTGGGGGGTGAGCAGTTCTTC. As protein: CASSASLGGEQFF.

V is TRBV5-1 and J is TRBJ2-7, with a tentative D call TRBD2 (6 bases). The CDR3 loop spans 13 amino acids. Germline CDR1 and CDR2: SGHRS and YFSETQ. V lost 3 bases and J lost 1, with 8 bases in between. The CDR3 coding sequence is TGCGCCAGCAGCTATGGGGGGTCCTACGAGCAGTACTTC. Protein product: CASSYGGSYEQYF.

This clone was counted a few times. The chain combines TRBV11-2 with TRBJ1-1; D is unresolved. V dropped 1 base and J dropped 7 bases, with 7 bases sitting between them. Germline V gene data show CDR1 as SGHAT and CDR2 as FQNNGV. The CDR3 spans 12 residues. DNA for the CDR3: TGTGCCAGCAGCTTAGCGCGTGTTGAAGCTTTCTTT. This gives the protein CASSLARVEAFF.

V and J are TRBV7-2 and TRBJ2-2, with 9 bases matching TRBD1. The junction had 5 bases not matched to a gene; V was cut back by 6 bases and J by 6 bases. Germline CDR1 and CDR2: SGHTA and FQGNSA. The CDR3 consists of 14 residues. CDR3 region: CASRDRGVSGELFF. CDR3 in DNA: TGTGCCAGCAGGGACAGGGGAGTATCCGGGGAGCTGTTTTTT.

This clone was detected only a few times. The chain recombines TRBV21-1 with TRBJ2-7; the table gives TRBD2 as D, unverified against the DNA. TRBV21-1 is classified as a pseudogene. There are 12 residues in the CDR3. CDR3 nucleotides: TGTGCCCCTAGTGGAGGGAGGTGCGAGCAGTACTTC. It specifies CAPSGGRCEQYF.

The chain uses TRBV7-7 and TRBJ2-1; TRBD2 aligns across 9 bases. Germline CDR1 SSHAT, CDR2 FNYEAQ (reference sequence). The CDR3 has 14 residues. With V trimmed by 6 bases and J by 8 bases, 8 bases remained unmatched. The CDR3 region is CASSMGTSTHEQFF. CDR3 coding DNA: TGTGCCAGCAGTATGGGGACTAGCACCCATGAGCAGTTCTTC.

The count of this clone is one. This sequence joins TRBV3-1 (or the pseudogene TRBV3-2) and TRBJ1-4; D is unresolved. V was pared by 4 bases and J by 8 bases, with 20 bases between. Per the germline V gene, CDR1 is LGHDT and CDR2 is YNNKEL (reference sequence). The CDR3 totals 16 residues. The CDR3 nucleotides are TGTGCCAGCAGCCCTAGCGGGCGTGTTGGGAAAGAAAAACTGTTTTTT. Its translation: CASSPSGRVGKEKLFF.

This rearrangement joins TRBV5-4 to TRBJ1-6, with D possibly matching TRBD1 (6 bases). V was clipped by 0 bases and J by 7 bases, with 11 bases between them. CDR1 and CDR2 (germline): SGHNT, YYREEE (reference sequence). The CDR3 is 15 amino acids. The CDR3 protein is CASSLEGGINSPLHF. The CDR3 DNA reads as TGTGCCAGCAGCTTGGAAGGGGGTATAAATTCACCCCTCCACTTT.

The chain joins TRBV28 to TRBJ1-4; possible D gene TRBD1, 6 bases. V lost 6 bases, J lost 7 bases, and 21 bases lay in between. Looked up from germline, CDR1 is MDHEN and CDR2 is SYDVKM. The CDR3 totals 16 residues. In DNA, the CDR3 is TGTGCCAGCAGCTCGAGGCGGCAGGGAGGGGGTGAAAAACTGTTTTTT. Its translation is CASSSRRQGGGEKLFF.

J is TRBJ2-2 and V is TRBV3-1 (or the pseudogene TRBV3-2), with D possibly matching TRBD2 (5 bases). CDR1 LGHDT and CDR2 YNNKEL come from the germline V gene (reference sequence). Trimming cost V 4 bases and J 7 bases, with 7 bases left between them. The CDR3 has 12 amino acids. CDR3 nucleotide sequence: TGTGCCAGCAGCCTCGGGGACGGGGAGCTGTTTTTT. This gives the protein CASSLGDGELFF.

This chain connects TRBV3-1 (or the pseudogene TRBV3-2) to TRBJ1-1, with a weak D call TRBD1 (5 bases). The germline V gene has CDR1 LGHDT and CDR2 YNNKEL (reference sequence). The CDR3 covers 12 residues. Trimming pared 4 bases from V and 5 bases from J, leaving 8 bases between. CDR3 sequence reads: CASSLRQTEAFF. Here the CDR3 DNA reads TGTGCCAGCAGCCTGAGACAGACTGAAGCTTTCTTT.

The chain carries TRBV6-5 and TRBJ1-5; 9 bases fit TRBD1. The CDR3 covers 13 residues. The germline V gene encodes CDR1 MNHEY and CDR2 SVGAGI. After removal of 4 bases from V and 8 bases from J, the junction contained 3 bases not matched to a gene. This CDR3 is CASSWDREKPQHF. The CDR3 region has the DNA TGTGCCAGCAGTTGGGACAGGGAGAAGCCCCAGCATTTT.

J is TRBJ2-7 and V is TRBV19, with unresolved D. The CDR3 extends over 13 amino acids. Germline loops: CDR1 LNHDA, CDR2 SQIVND (reference sequence). V lost 2 bases and J lost 2, with 7 bases in between. CDR3 loop: CASSIPGPYEQYF. The CDR3 DNA reads as TGTGCCAGTAGTATACCAGGTCCCTACGAGCAGTACTTC.

The genes are TRBV20-1 and TRBJ2-1; the D gene is possibly TRBD2 (5 bases). CDR1 is DFQATT, CDR2 SNEGSKA, per germline (reference sequence). The germline V and J ends were trimmed by 6 bases and 8 bases, with 11 bases remaining between them. The CDR3 is 11 amino acids. The CDR3 region is CSASGGYEQFF. The CDR3 DNA is TGCAGTGCCTCCGGAGGCTATGAGCAGTTCTTC.

The V call is TRBV4-1, the J call TRBJ1-2; D is possibly TRBD1 (5 bases). This CDR3 has 14 amino acids. CDR1 is MGHRA and CDR2 is YSYEKL in the germline V gene. V lost 1 base, J lost 3 bases, and 9 bases lay in between. As DNA, the CDR3 is TGCGCCAGCAGCCAAGTAACACAGGACTATGGCTACACCTTC. This sequence encodes CASSQVTQDYGYTF.

CDR3 residues: CASQSQGNTEAFF. CDR3 bases: TGTGCCAGCCAAAGTCAGGGGAACACTGAAGCTTTCTTT. J is TRBJ1-1 and V is TRBV2; TRBD1 might be the D (5 bases). V was shortened by 8 bases and J by 1 base, with 11 bases between the two germline ends. In germline, CDR1 is SNHLY, CDR2 FYNNEI. The CDR3 runs to 13 residues.

This chain joins TRBV7-6 and TRBJ1-1, with TRBD1 matching over 11 bases. CDR3 length equals 14 residues. The junction had 3 bases not matched to a gene; V was cut back by 4 bases and J by 5 bases. Germline V gene sequence: CDR1 SGHVS, CDR2 FNYEAQ. CDR3 nucleotide sequence: TGTGCCAGCAGCTCGGGACAGGGGGAAACTGAAGCTTTCTTT. It is translated as CASSSGQGETEAFF.

The chain recombines TRBV7-9 with TRBJ1-1; D perhaps matches TRBD1 (5 bases). The CDR3 extends over 16 amino acids. Germline CDR1 reads SEHNR; CDR2 reads FQNEAQ (reference sequence). Trimming stripped 4 bases from V and 1 base from J, with 16 bases between. The CDR3: CASSSKGQPWNTEAFF. The CDR3 DNA is TGTGCCAGCAGCTCGAAGGGGCAGCCCTGGAACACTGAAGCTTTCTTT.

V is TRBV5-1 and J is TRBJ2-1, with 8 bases lining up with TRBD2. Germline V lookup: CDR1 SGHRS, CDR2 YFSETQ. This CDR3 is built from 15 residues. The trim removed 0 bases at V and 9 bases at J, leaving 8 bases unmatched. CDR3 sequence (DNA): TGCGCCAGCAGCTTGGGAACGGGGGGGGCGCTTGAGCAGTTCTTC. It encodes CASSLGTGGALEQFF.

The chain uses TRBV5-1 and TRBJ1-2; the match to TRBD1 covers 10 bases. Germline CDR1 and CDR2: SGHRS and YFSETQ. The CDR3 extends over 17 amino acids. V shed 2 bases and J 6 bases; nucleotides not matched to a gene: 13. As DNA, the CDR3 is TGCGCCAGCAGCTTAGGGGGGACAGGGGCCCTTTTTGATGGCTACACCTTC. It specifies CASSLGGTGALFDGYTF.

This chain uses TRBV6-4 with TRBJ1-6; 7 bases are a match to TRBD1. Germline V lookup: CDR1 MRHNA, CDR2 SNTAGT. J lost 6 bases, V lost 4 bases, and 3 bases had no gene match. This CDR3 is 14 amino acids long. DNA of the CDR3: TGTGCCAGCAGTGCCGGGACAGCTAATTCACCCCTCCACTTT. It yields the protein CASSAGTANSPLHF.

The CDR3 nucleotides read TGTGCCAGCAGCCAATCTACCCATAGCATTCAGTACTTC. Translated, it gives CASSQSTHSIQYF. The chain carries TRBV3-1 (or the pseudogene TRBV3-2) and TRBJ2-4; D unclear. This CDR3 is built from 13 residues. Germline CDR1 is LGHDT and CDR2 is YNNKEL (reference sequence). V lost 2 bases and J lost 9, with 11 bases in between.

The chain uses TRBV9 and TRBJ2-3; D unresolved. Germline loops: CDR1 SGDLS, CDR2 YYNGEE. Trimming left V 0 bases short and J 2 bases short, with 7 bases between. The CDR3 has 14 amino acids. The DNA for the CDR3 is TGTGCCAGCAGCGTAGCGGAGAACACAGATACGCAGTATTTT. This gives the protein CASSVAENTDTQYF. Based on the CDR3 plus reference TRBV9 and TRBJ2-3, the full variable domain is DSGVTQTPKHLITATGQRVTLRCSPRSGDLSVYWYQQSLDQGLQFLIQYYNGEERAKGNILERFSAQQFPDLHSELNLSSLELGDSALYFCASSVAENTDTQYFGPGTRLTVL.

This clone occurred once. The chain links TRBV18 to TRBJ1-1; D is possibly TRBD1 (5 bases). This CDR3 is built from 14 residues. Between the trimmed V and J ends, which lost 5 bases and 3 bases, there was a span of 13 bases. Germline V gene lookup returns CDR1 KGHSH and CDR2 LQKENI. This CDR3 reads CASSNGGKYTEAFF. Here the CDR3 DNA reads TGTGCCAGCTCAAACGGGGGGAAGTACACTGAAGCTTTCTTT.

The gene calls are TRBV19 and TRBJ2-2; a possible D gene is TRBD1 (5 bases). Trimming removed 3 bases at V and 6 bases at J, with 11 bases between. The CDR3 contains 14 residues. Germline V gene lookup returns CDR1 LNHDA and CDR2 SQIVND (reference sequence). The CDR3 loop reads CASSIDQGAGELFF. CDR3 in DNA: TGTGCCAGTAGTATCGACCAGGGCGCCGGGGAGCTGTTTTTT.